A selection of T cell receptor beta chains follows, all from one sample in a study of cytomegalovirus exposure and HLA in healthy donors. Some clones are missing from TCRdb's copy, which holds only in-frame ones; the method was immunoSEQ multiplex PCR. Among fewer than 95,000 clones listed, around three quarters were seen once. Material: PBMCs. These TCRs come from a man younger than 40 in good health and CMV-seronegative. The CDR3 runs from the conserved cysteine through the conserved F or W. Fields, in order: V gene, J gene, clone size, D gene, CDR3 protein, CDR3 DNA. A D gene is named only where the DNA matches it firmly. Only some rows state a clone size, as once, few, many or a class for expanded clones.

v_call: TRBV7-2
j_call: TRBJ2-5
clone_size: NA
d_call: NA
cdr3_aa: CASSYGRTYISQETQYF
cdr3_nt: TGTGCCAGCAGCTATGGTCGGACATACATCAGCCAAGAGACCCAGTACTTC

v_call: TRBV5-1
j_call: TRBJ2-3
clone_size: NA
d_call: NA
cdr3_aa: CASSLVSMSTDTQYF
cdr3_nt: TGCGCCAGCAGCTTGGTTAGCATGAGCACAGATACGCAGTATTTT

v_call: TRBV9
j_call: TRBJ2-1
clone_size: once
d_call: NA
cdr3_aa: CASSVWGGAGNEQFF
cdr3_nt: TGTGCCAGCAGCGTATGGGGGGGGGCCGGCAATGAGCAGTTCTTC

v_call: TRBV19
j_call: TRBJ2-1
clone_size: NA
d_call: TRBD2
cdr3_aa: CASSIGLAGDGGYNEQFF
cdr3_nt: TGTGCCAGTAGTATCGGACTAGCGGGGGACGGCGGGTACAATGAGCAGTTCTTC

v_call: TRBV6-5
j_call: TRBJ1-1
clone_size: NA
d_call: TRBD1
cdr3_aa: CASSYNRGGGYTEAFF
cdr3_nt: TGTGCCAGCAGTTACAACAGGGGCGGAGGGTACACTGAAGCTTTCTTT

v_call: TRBV9
j_call: TRBJ2-1
clone_size: NA
d_call: TRBD1
cdr3_aa: CASSGGDRVSYNEQFF
cdr3_nt: TGTGCCAGCAGCGGGGGGGACAGGGTTTCCTACAATGAGCAGTTCTTC

v_call: TRBV5-8
j_call: TRBJ1-5
clone_size: NA
d_call: NA
cdr3_aa: CASSLLFQPQHF
cdr3_nt: TGTGCCAGCAGCTTACTATTTCAGCCCCAGCATTTT

v_call: TRBV19
j_call: TRBJ1-5
clone_size: NA
d_call: TRBD1
cdr3_aa: CASRTGEWQPQHF
cdr3_nt: TGTGCCAGTAGGACAGGGGAATGGCAGCCCCAGCATTTT

v_call: TRBV4-2
j_call: TRBJ2-4
clone_size: NA
d_call: NA
cdr3_aa: CASSPWQGTPTAKNIQYF
cdr3_nt: TGTGCCAGCAGCCCTTGGCAGGGAACACCTACGGCCAAAAACATTCAGTACTTC

v_call: TRBV5-6
j_call: TRBJ1-2
clone_size: NA
d_call: NA
cdr3_aa: CASRVRAGVGYGYTF
cdr3_nt: TGTGCCAGCCGGGTGAGGGCAGGTGTGGGCTATGGCTACACCTTC

v_call: TRBV11-3
j_call: TRBJ1-1
clone_size: NA
d_call: NA
cdr3_aa: CASSLRGNTEAFF
cdr3_nt: TGTGCCAGCAGCTTACGGGGGAACACTGAAGCTTTCTTT

v_call: TRBV4-2
j_call: TRBJ1-1
clone_size: few
d_call: TRBD1
cdr3_aa: CASSQEGQGHTEAFF
cdr3_nt: TGTGCCAGCAGCCAAGAGGGACAGGGTCACACTGAAGCTTTCTTT

v_call: TRBV7-2
j_call: TRBJ1-1
clone_size: NA
d_call: NA
cdr3_aa: CASSLEAGTEAFF
cdr3_nt: TGTGCCAGCAGCTTAGAAGCCGGGACTGAAGCTTTCTTT

v_call: TRBV29-1
j_call: TRBJ1-2
clone_size: NA
d_call: TRBD1
cdr3_aa: CSVEGTGAIFRLTF
cdr3_nt: TGCAGCGTTGAAGGGACAGGGGCCATATTTCGTCTCACCTTC

v_call: TRBV28
j_call: TRBJ1-6
clone_size: NA
d_call: TRBD1
cdr3_aa: CASSFQSRDSLNSPLHF
cdr3_nt: TGTGCCAGCAGTTTCCAAAGCCGGGACAGCCTCAATTCACCCCTCCACTTT

v_call: TRBV11-2
j_call: TRBJ2-1
clone_size: NA
d_call: NA
cdr3_aa: CASRPTSPYNEQFF
cdr3_nt: TGTGCCAGCAGACCCACTAGTCCCTACAATGAGCAGTTCTTC

v_call: TRBV5-1
j_call: TRBJ1-3
clone_size: NA
d_call: NA
cdr3_aa: CASSLDRAGNTIYF
cdr3_nt: TGCGCCAGCAGCTTGGACAGGGCCGGAAACACCATATATTTT

v_call: TRBV15
j_call: TRBJ1-6
clone_size: NA
d_call: NA
cdr3_aa: CATSRAGDSPLHF
cdr3_nt: TGTGCCACCAGCAGAGCAGGGGATTCACCCCTCCACTTT

v_call: TRBV7-2
j_call: TRBJ1-5
clone_size: once
d_call: NA
cdr3_aa: CASSQGSGQPQHF
cdr3_nt: TGTGCCAGCAGTCAAGGATCAGGACAGCCCCAGCATTTT

v_call: TRBV29-1
j_call: TRBJ2-7
clone_size: NA
d_call: NA
cdr3_aa: CSVGQAYYEQYF
cdr3_nt: TGCAGCGTTGGTCAGGCGTACTACGAGCAGTACTTC

v_call: TRBV7-9
j_call: TRBJ1-2
clone_size: NA
d_call: NA
cdr3_aa: CASSPVRGVYGYTF
cdr3_nt: TGTGCCAGCAGTCCAGTCCGGGGGGTGTATGGCTACACCTTC

v_call: TRBV6-1
j_call: TRBJ2-2
clone_size: NA
d_call: NA
cdr3_aa: CASSEIYNGELFF
cdr3_nt: TGTGCCAGCAGTGAAATTTACAACGGGGAGCTGTTTTTT

v_call: TRBV19
j_call: TRBJ1-1
clone_size: NA
d_call: NA
cdr3_aa: CASALARGTEAFF
cdr3_nt: TGTGCCAGTGCACTGGCAAGGGGCACTGAAGCTTTCTTT

v_call: TRBV19
j_call: TRBJ2-3
clone_size: NA
d_call: NA
cdr3_aa: CASSLADTDTQYF
cdr3_nt: TGTGCCAGTAGTTTGGCAGACACAGATACGCAGTATTTT

v_call: TRBV19
j_call: TRBJ1-6
clone_size: few
d_call: TRBD1
cdr3_aa: CASSIKGQMGPLHF
cdr3_nt: TGTGCCAGTAGTATTAAGGGACAGATGGGACCCCTCCACTTT

v_call: TRBV7-6
j_call: TRBJ1-1
clone_size: NA
d_call: NA
cdr3_aa: CASSSRARQTEAFF
cdr3_nt: TGTGCCAGCAGCTCACGCGCCAGACAGACTGAAGCTTTCTTT

v_call: TRBV19
j_call: TRBJ2-2
clone_size: NA
d_call: NA
cdr3_aa: CASSTPRGAGTGELFF
cdr3_nt: TGTGCCAGTAGTACCCCTAGGGGCGCGGGAACCGGGGAGCTGTTTTTT

v_call: TRBV18
j_call: TRBJ1-1
clone_size: NA
d_call: TRBD1
cdr3_aa: CASSPGQGIKAFF
cdr3_nt: TGTGCCAGCTCACCCGGACAGGGGATAAAGGCTTTCTTT

v_call: TRBV14
j_call: TRBJ1-1
clone_size: NA
d_call: NA
cdr3_aa: CASSPRGFATEAFF
cdr3_nt: TGTGCCAGCAGTCCACGGGGGTTTGCCACTGAAGCTTTCTTT

v_call: TRBV6-1
j_call: TRBJ1-6
clone_size: few
d_call: NA
cdr3_aa: CASSVSHNSPLHF
cdr3_nt: TGTGCCAGCAGTGTTAGTCATAATTCACCCCTCCACTTT

v_call: TRBV29-1
j_call: TRBJ2-7
clone_size: NA
d_call: NA
cdr3_aa: CSVELVGGSSYEQYF
cdr3_nt: TGCAGCGTTGAATTGGTTGGGGGCAGCTCCTACGAGCAGTACTTC

v_call: TRBV9
j_call: TRBJ1-4
clone_size: NA
d_call: NA
cdr3_aa: CASSIETGPNEKLFF
cdr3_nt: TGTGCCAGCAGCATCGAGACAGGCCCGAATGAAAAACTGTTTTTT

v_call: TRBV5-5
j_call: TRBJ1-4
clone_size: NA
d_call: NA
cdr3_aa: CASSAGGEKLFF
cdr3_nt: TGTGCCAGCAGCGCAGGAGGTGAAAAACTGTTTTTT

v_call: TRBV4-2
j_call: TRBJ2-5
clone_size: NA
d_call: TRBD1
cdr3_aa: CASSQGQGVYQETQYF
cdr3_nt: TGTGCCAGCAGCCAAGGACAGGGGGTTTACCAAGAGACCCAGTACTTC

v_call: TRBV9
j_call: TRBJ2-1
clone_size: NA
d_call: NA
cdr3_aa: CASSGGGFSGYNEQFF
cdr3_nt: TGTGCCAGCAGCGGAGGAGGATTTAGCGGCTACAATGAGCAGTTCTTC

v_call: TRBV4-3
j_call: TRBJ2-2
clone_size: NA
d_call: NA
cdr3_aa: CASSQVGIYTGELFF
cdr3_nt: TGCGCCAGCAGCCAAGTCGGGATATACACCGGGGAGCTGTTTTTT

v_call: TRBV13
j_call: TRBJ1-1
clone_size: NA
d_call: NA
cdr3_aa: CASSLLRTEAFF
cdr3_nt: TGTGCCAGCAGCTTATTGCGAACTGAAGCTTTCTTT

v_call: TRBV6-6
j_call: TRBJ2-7
clone_size: few
d_call: NA
cdr3_aa: CASSYRAETGHYEQYF
cdr3_nt: TGTGCCAGCAGTTACCGTGCCGAGACAGGTCACTACGAGCAGTACTTC

v_call: TRBV6-1
j_call: TRBJ1-1
clone_size: NA
d_call: NA
cdr3_aa: CAGNAGVGWFTEAFF
cdr3_nt: TGTGCCGGCAATGCAGGGGTTGGTTGGTTCACTGAAGCTTTCTTT

v_call: TRBV29-1
j_call: TRBJ1-1
clone_size: NA
d_call: NA
cdr3_aa: CSVPAGWNTEAFF
cdr3_nt: TGCAGCGTCCCGGCAGGGTGGAACACTGAAGCTTTCTTT

v_call: TRBV27
j_call: TRBJ1-4
clone_size: once
d_call: NA
cdr3_aa: CASSLYPGTNEKLFF
cdr3_nt: TGTGCCAGCAGTTTATACCCGGGTACTAATGAAAAACTGTTTTTT

v_call: TRBV4-3
j_call: TRBJ2-1
clone_size: NA
d_call: TRBD2
cdr3_aa: CASSQGLGRGGYNEQFF
cdr3_nt: TGCGCCAGCAGCCAAGGCCTAGGACGGGGAGGGTACAATGAGCAGTTCTTC

v_call: TRBV6-6
j_call: TRBJ1-1
clone_size: few
d_call: NA
cdr3_aa: CATADLPGTEAFF
cdr3_nt: TGTGCCACCGCGGATCTTCCTGGGACTGAAGCTTTCTTT

v_call: TRBV19
j_call: TRBJ2-1
clone_size: NA
d_call: TRBD2
cdr3_aa: CASSTLAGDEQFF
cdr3_nt: TGTGCCAGTAGTACCTTAGCGGGAGACGAGCAGTTCTTC

v_call: TRBV6-5
j_call: TRBJ1-1
clone_size: NA
d_call: NA
cdr3_aa: CASSRGTEAFF
cdr3_nt: TGTGCCAGCAGTCGTGGGACAGAAGCTTTCTTT

v_call: TRBV27
j_call: TRBJ2-2
clone_size: NA
d_call: TRBD2
cdr3_aa: CASAGDTGELFF
cdr3_nt: TGTGCCAGCGCGGGAGACACCGGGGAGCTGTTTTTT

v_call: TRBV20-1
j_call: TRBJ2-5
clone_size: NA
d_call: NA
cdr3_aa: CSARHEETQYF
cdr3_nt: TGCAGTGCTCGACACGAAGAGACCCAGTACTTC

v_call: TRBV7-3
j_call: TRBJ1-1
clone_size: NA
d_call: NA
cdr3_aa: CASSLRQIEAFF
cdr3_nt: TGTGCCAGCAGCTTAAGACAGATTGAAGCTTTCTTT

v_call: TRBV5-1
j_call: TRBJ1-1
clone_size: NA
d_call: TRBD1
cdr3_aa: CASSWGQGLNTEAFF
cdr3_nt: TGCGCCAGCAGCTGGGGACAGGGTTTGAACACTGAAGCTTTCTTT

v_call: TRBV5-1
j_call: TRBJ1-1
clone_size: NA
d_call: NA
cdr3_aa: CASSWTRGTEAFF
cdr3_nt: TGCGCCAGCAGCTGGACACGTGGAACTGAAGCTTTCTTT

v_call: TRBV29-1
j_call: TRBJ2-7
clone_size: NA
d_call: TRBD1
cdr3_aa: CSVEGQAYEQYF
cdr3_nt: TGCAGCGTTGAGGGACAGGCCTACGAGCAGTACTTC

v_call: TRBV5-6
j_call: TRBJ2-5
clone_size: NA
d_call: NA
cdr3_aa: CASSQKIVRDRERETQYF
cdr3_nt: TGTGCCAGCAGCCAAAAGATCGTGCGGGACAGAGAGAGGGAGACCCAGTACTTC

v_call: TRBV14
j_call: TRBJ1-2
clone_size: NA
d_call: TRBD1
cdr3_aa: CASSQVPGTGHYGYTF
cdr3_nt: TGTGCCAGCAGCCAAGTTCCCGGGACAGGGCACTATGGCTACACCTTC

v_call: TRBV10-3
j_call: TRBJ2-7
clone_size: NA
d_call: TRBD2
cdr3_aa: CAISLAGSYEQYF
cdr3_nt: TGTGCCATCAGTCTAGCGGGGTCCTACGAGCAGTACTTC

v_call: TRBV27
j_call: TRBJ1-5
clone_size: NA
d_call: NA
cdr3_aa: CASSSTVPSYYSNQPQHF
cdr3_nt: TGTGCCAGCAGTTCGACAGTGCCCAGCTACTATAGCAATCAGCCCCAGCATTTT

v_call: TRBV11-2
j_call: TRBJ1-1
clone_size: NA
d_call: NA
cdr3_aa: CASSLNGANTEAFF
cdr3_nt: TGTGCCAGCAGCCTGAACGGAGCGAACACTGAAGCTTTCTTT

v_call: TRBV6-5
j_call: TRBJ2-5
clone_size: NA
d_call: NA
cdr3_aa: CASSYSKAGQETQYF
cdr3_nt: TGTGCCAGCAGTTACTCGAAGGCAGGGCAAGAGACCCAGTACTTC

v_call: TRBV7-2
j_call: TRBJ1-2
clone_size: once
d_call: NA
cdr3_aa: CASSLAQAYGYTF
cdr3_nt: TGTGCCAGCAGCTTAGCACAGGCGTATGGCTACACCTTC

v_call: TRBV6-1
j_call: TRBJ2-5
clone_size: NA
d_call: TRBD2
cdr3_aa: CASRWASGPGETQYF
cdr3_nt: TGTGCCAGCAGGTGGGCTAGCGGCCCAGGAGAGACCCAGTACTTC